This entry lists 26 T cell receptor beta chains sequenced from one sample in a study of T-cell reconstitution after alpha-beta-depleted transplantation in children. Researchers prepared the TCRbeta library using unique molecular identifiers, the study reports. TCRdb reanalysed the PCR reads using MiXCR and keeps one entry per CDR3 protein. The sample lists about a million distinct CDR3 sequences, roughly 29% occurring once. Sequencing used PBMCs, mostly from graft donor cells, obtained 360 days after TCRalphabeta/CD19-depleted stem cell transplant. The origin of the receptors is a boy younger than two who had a stem cell transplant for SCID, so the T cells may come from the graft donor.

The chain employs TRBV15 and TRBJ2-3, with 12 bases matching TRBD2. The CDR3 sequence is 17 residues long. Germline lookup yields CDR1 LNHNV and CDR2 YYDKDF (reference sequence). Trimming cost V 3 bases and J 6 bases; bases outside gene matches: 10. The CDR3 reads CATSRIVLAGGSDTQYF. In DNA form, the CDR3 reads TGTGCCACCAGCAGGATTGTACTAGCGGGGGGATCCGATACGCAGTATTTT.

This chain joins TRBV5-1 and TRBJ2-3, with 9 bases that match TRBD1. CDR3 length equals 18 residues. Germline assignment: CDR1 SGHRS and CDR2 YFSETQ. V trimming: 0 bases; J trimming: 2 bases; junction bases outside the gene matches: 10. The DNA of the CDR3 is TGCGCCAGCAGCTTGGCCACCACAGGGGGCGGATTCACAGATACGCAGTATTTT. Its protein is CASSLATTGGGFTDTQYF.

This clonotype came up a few times. The genes are TRBV5-1 and TRBJ1-5; D is perhaps TRBD1 (5 bases). The V and J ends lost 2 bases and 3 bases respectively, with 12 bases between them. The CDR3 is 15 amino acids. In germline, CDR1 is SGHRS, CDR2 YFSETQ. This CDR3 is CASSFSGGTNQPQHF. CDR3 in DNA: TGCGCCAGCAGCTTTTCTGGGGGTACCAATCAGCCCCAGCATTTT. The complete variable domain, with remaining parts taken from reference TRBV5-1 and TRBJ1-5, reads KAGVTQTPRYLIKTRGQQVTLSCSPISGHRSVSWYQQTPGQGLQFLFEYFSETQRNKGNFPGRFSGRQFSNSRSEMNVSTLELGDSALYLCASSFSGGTNQPQHFGDGTRLSIL.

This clonotype occurred a few times. The rearrangement links TRBV24-1 to TRBJ2-6, with D uncertain. Germline CDR1 is KGHDR and CDR2 is SFDVKD. The length of the CDR3 is 14 residues. The V end was cut by 2 bases, the J end by 3 bases, with 4 bases between. In nucleotides, the CDR3 is TGTGCCACCAGTGATTCGCGTGGGGCCAACGTCCTGACTTTC. This sequence encodes CATSDSRGANVLTF.

In its sample, this clonotype was seen once. V is TRBV5-6 and J is TRBJ2-1; no firm D call. This CDR3 spans 15 amino acids. Germline CDR1 SGHDT, CDR2 YYEEEE. V was clipped by 3 bases and J by 3 bases, with 13 bases between them. The CDR3 nucleotides read TGTGCCAGCAGCTATGTCAGGAGTGGCTACAATGAGCAGTTCTTC. It codes for CASSYVRSGYNEQFF.

This clonotype was counted between two and nine times. The DNA for the CDR3 is TGTGCCAGCAGCCCCAACCCTTACGAGCAGTACTTC. Translation: CASSPNPYEQYF. The chain couples TRBV27 to TRBJ2-7; unclear D gene. V lost 6 bases, J lost 4 bases, and 10 bases lay in between. This CDR3 is 12 amino acids long. Germline loops: CDR1 MNHEY, CDR2 SMNVEV (reference sequence).

The gene calls are TRBV5-1 and TRBJ1-1; D unclear. Trimming took 1 base from V and 3 from J, leaving 4 bases between them. The germline V gene encodes CDR1 SGHRS and CDR2 YFSETQ. This CDR3 has 12 residues. Here the CDR3 DNA reads TGCGCCAGCAGCTTGCCTGACACTGAAGCTTTCTTT. Its protein is CASSLPDTEAFF.

The chain recombines TRBV4-3 with TRBJ1-1; TRBD1 is a possible D gene (5 bases). CDR1 LGHNA and CDR2 YSLEER come from the germline V gene. The CDR3 is 15 residues long. V lost 0 bases and J 1 base, leaving 9 bases between the germline ends. The CDR3 sequence is CASSQDRDGNTEAFF. The CDR3 coding sequence is TGCGCCAGCAGCCAAGATAGGGACGGGAACACTGAAGCTTTCTTT.

The V gene is TRBV12-3 or TRBV12-4, the J gene TRBJ1-4, with D perhaps matching TRBD1 (6 bases). V was trimmed by 6 bases and J by 8 bases, leaving 16 bases between them. This CDR3 contains 14 residues. The CDR3 nucleotides read TGTGCCAGCAGACCCAGGGGCTTAAGCGAAAAACTGTTTTTT. This sequence encodes CASRPRGLSEKLFF.

The rearrangement joins TRBV20-1 to TRBJ1-1; D might be TRBD1 (6 bases). The CDR3 is 13 amino acids. Germline CDR1 reads DFQATT; CDR2 reads SNEGSKA (reference sequence). The V end was cut by 6 bases, the J end by 7 bases, with 18 bases between. The chain's CDR3 is CSASRGRGGEAFF. CDR3 DNA sequence: TGCAGTGCCTCTCGAGGCAGGGGTGGTGAAGCTTTCTTT.

To note about this clonotype: Because the CDR3 is missing its conserved closing phenylalanine or tryptophan, this is likely a read error. The gene calls are TRBV29-1 and TRBJ1-4, with a weak D call TRBD1 (5 bases). Deletions cut 5 bases from V and 10 bases from J, with 17 bases between. The germline V gene has CDR1 SQVTM and CDR2 ANQGSEA. This CDR3 spans 13 amino acids. The chain's CDR3 is CSVRQRYWGKLFS. The CDR3 DNA reads TGCAGCGTTCGACAGCGCTACTGGGGAAAACTGTTTTCT.

This chain uses TRBV5-1 with TRBJ1-2, with 7 bases fitting TRBD1. Per germline, CDR1 SGHRS and CDR2 YFSETQ. The CDR3 sequence is 13 residues long. V was clipped by 0 bases and J by 6 bases; unmatched bases: 2. The chain's CDR3 is CASSLDQGDGYTF. The CDR3 region has the DNA TGCGCCAGCAGCTTGGACCAGGGGGATGGCTACACCTTC.

The chain joins TRBV7-2 to TRBJ1-3; D not resolved. The CDR3 totals 13 residues. V was cut by 2 bases and J by 4 bases, with 6 bases left in between. Germline lookup yields CDR1 SGHTA and CDR2 FQGNSA. The CDR3 loop is CASSLKMGNTIYF. The CDR3 region has the DNA TGTGCCAGCAGCTTAAAGATGGGAAACACCATATATTTT.

In this sample, this clonotype turned up a few times. The chain is built from TRBV20-1 and TRBJ2-4; tentatively, D is TRBD1 (5 bases). CDR1 and CDR2 (germline): DFQATT, SNEGSKA (reference sequence). Trimming took 6 bases from V and 5 from J, leaving 8 bases between them. The CDR3 consists of 11 residues. Here the CDR3 reads CSALQENIQYF. In nucleotides, the CDR3 is TGCAGTGCGCTACAGGAAAACATTCAGTACTTC.

V and J are TRBV2 and TRBJ2-7; 7 nucleotides agree with TRBD1. This CDR3 region has 15 residues. Per germline, CDR1 SNHLY and CDR2 FYNNEI. J lost 0 bases, V lost 6 bases, and 8 bases had no gene match. CDR3 in amino acids: CASSQRGLSSYEQYF. In DNA form, the CDR3 reads TGTGCCAGCAGCCAGAGGGGGCTGAGCTCCTACGAGCAGTACTTC.

The chain recombines TRBV7-2 with TRBJ2-7; D remains unclear. Trimming cost V 3 bases and J 3 bases, with 9 bases left between them. CDR3 size: 13 residues. Germline loops: CDR1 SGHTA, CDR2 FQGNSA. CDR3: CASSLWHLYEQYF. CDR3 sequence (DNA): TGTGCCAGCAGCTTGTGGCATCTCTACGAGCAGTACTTC.

This clonotype was seen a few times. The chain is built from TRBV20-1 and TRBJ2-2; weak D call: TRBD1 (7 bases). V was shortened by 1 base and J by 3 bases, with 15 bases between the two germline ends. The CDR3 has 16 amino acids. CDR1 is DFQATT, CDR2 SNEGSKA, per germline (reference sequence). In DNA form, the CDR3 reads TGCAGTGCTAGAGTAGGAGGGGGCGCCGACACCGGGGAGCTGTTTTTT. This encodes CSARVGGGADTGELFF.

CDR3 coding DNA: TGTGCCAGCAGCTTAGAGTACGGCAGGGCGAGCAATCAGCCCCAGCATTTT. Encoded protein: CASSLEYGRASNQPQHF. This chain joins TRBV11-2 and TRBJ1-5; D might be TRBD1 (5 bases). Germline assignment: CDR1 SGHAT and CDR2 FQNNGV. The CDR3 loop spans 17 amino acids. Trimming stripped 0 bases from V and 1 base from J, with 13 bases between.

This clonotype has just a few counts. The rearrangement links TRBV15 to TRBJ2-1; D is possibly TRBD2 (5 bases). CDR1 LNHNV and CDR2 YYDKDF come from the germline V gene (reference sequence). The CDR3 totals 17 residues. V was shortened by 1 base and J by 3 bases, with 16 bases between the two germline ends. The CDR3 spells CATSRGSVKRFYNEQFF. The CDR3 bases are TGTGCCACCAGCAGAGGTTCTGTGAAGCGGTTCTACAATGAGCAGTTCTTC.

This clonotype came up a few times. V and J are TRBV5-5 and TRBJ2-1; 9 nucleotides line up with TRBD2. V dropped 4 bases and J dropped 9; count of bases not matched to a gene: 11. In germline, CDR1 is SGHKS, CDR2 YYEKEE (reference sequence). The CDR3 has 15 residues. The CDR3: CASSGAGTSKFEQFF. Written as DNA, the CDR3 is TGTGCCAGCAGCGGAGCCGGGACTAGCAAGTTTGAGCAGTTCTTC.

This clonotype has a single count. The chain couples TRBV4-2 to TRBJ2-1, with 7 bases that match TRBD1. The CDR3 has 15 residues. Germline CDR1 LGHNA, CDR2 YNFKEQ. V was pared by 1 base and J by 6 bases, with 6 bases of the junction left unmatched. The CDR3 loop is CASSQVKAGGNEQFF. The CDR3, as DNA: TGTGCCAGCAGCCAAGTCAAAGCAGGGGGCAATGAGCAGTTCTTC.

V gene TRBV3-1 combines with J gene TRBJ2-3, with a tentative D call TRBD2 (5 bases). The CDR3 extends over 16 amino acids. V was trimmed by 0 bases and J by 6 bases, leaving 16 bases between them. In germline, CDR1 is LGHDT, CDR2 YNNKEL (reference sequence). CDR3 DNA: TGTGCCAGCAGCCAAGATAGCGCAGGCCCGGCGGATACGCAGTATTTT. This gives the protein CASSQDSAGPADTQYF.

Only a few counts were recorded for this clonotype. V usage is TRBV4-1 and J usage is TRBJ2-7; no clear D. CDR3 length equals 13 residues. The V gene lost 0 bases and the J gene lost 6 bases, with 9 bases spanning the gap. The germline V gene encodes CDR1 MGHRA and CDR2 YSYEKL. The CDR3 sequence: CASSQEAGPEQYF. In DNA, the CDR3 is TGCGCCAGCAGCCAAGAAGCCGGCCCCGAGCAGTACTTC.

V and J are TRBV5-4 and TRBJ1-1; maybe TRBD1 (5 bases). V gave up 4 bases and J gave up 3 bases, with 19 bases separating them. There are 16 residues in the CDR3. The V gene's germline CDR1 is SGHNT and CDR2 YYREEE (reference sequence). DNA for the CDR3: TGTGCCAGCAGCGTAGGTCCGGGACGGCGGGACACTGAAGCTTTCTTT. This encodes CASSVGPGRRDTEAFF.

The V gene is TRBV28, the J gene TRBJ2-1; 13 bases are a match to TRBD2. The CDR3 length is 17 residues. V was pared by 3 bases and J by 5 bases, with 7 bases of the junction left unmatched. Germline values: CDR1 MDHEN, CDR2 SYDVKM. The CDR3 bases are TGTGCCAGCAGTTTTCAGGGGGGACTAGCGGGGCACAATGAGCAGTTCTTC. This translates into CASSFQGGLAGHNEQFF. Drawing the rest from reference TRBV28 and TRBJ2-1, the complete variable domain is DVKVTQSSRYLVKRTGEKVFLECVQDMDHENMFWYRQDPGLGLRLIYFSYDVKMKEKGDIPEGYSVSREKKERFSLILESASTNQTSMYLCASSFQGGLAGHNEQFFGPGTRLTVL.

The chain recombines TRBV29-1 with TRBJ1-1; 10 bases are shared with TRBD1. The V gene end was trimmed by 6 bases and the J gene end by 1 base; junction bases not matched to a gene: 8. In germline, CDR1 is SQVTM, CDR2 ANQGSEA. This CDR3 region has 15 residues. The CDR3 DNA reads TGCAGCGTCCCGGACAGGGGGAAGGAGAACACTGAAGCTTTCTTT. It encodes CSVPDRGKENTEAFF. The full variable domain, completed using reference TRBV29-1 and TRBJ1-1, is SAVISQKPSRDICQRGTSLTIQCQVDSQVTMMFWYRQQPGQSLTLIATANQGSEATYESGFVIDKFPISRPNLTFSTLTVSNMSPEDSSIYLCSVPDRGKENTEAFFGQGTRLTVV.